These T cell receptor beta chains were read from a single sample in a study of blood T cell repertoires in COVID-19. Only in-frame clones appear in the TCRdb table, and some are missing; sequencing was by immunoSEQ multiplex PCR. This sample yields about 120,000 clones, of which more than 80% are seen a single time; approximately 5% belongs to the top ten. The sample was peripheral blood. The source is a woman aged 55 to 70 with COVID-19, enrolled during active disease. CDR3s leave out the opening cysteine and the closing phenylalanine or tryptophan.

v_call cdr3_aa
TRBV6-2/TRBV6-3 ASSYWRGSSTDTQY
TRBV25-1 ASSEDFGWTNEKLF
TRBV9 ASSAMGTNTEAF
TRBV2 ASSEGAGGYT
TRBV20-1 SATDNEQF
TRBV28 ASSFPITGWGYT
TRBV7-8 ASSSEAGTGDTGELF
TRBV2 ASSLGTSVLVEQY
TRBV6-4 ASSFDNRGQGAFNNQPQH
TRBV6-5 ASRAQGAWGYT
TRBV10-3 AISPQGNTIY
TRBV5-1 ASSTGGVGTDTQY
TRBV29-1 SELAGDGGEQF
TRBV5-6 ASSLRDRASYNEQF
TRBV2 ASSDGRGEETQY
TRBV5-4 ASSFQGGAGELF
TRBV13 ASSLLTAGTGGFEQY
TRBV2 ASSSQGFGYT